This T cell receptor gamma chain was recovered during a study of gamma-delta chains in newborns, infants, children. Study-level information: Innate gammadelta T cells reportedly expand polyclonally right after birth, driven by microbial exposure, per the title.

TCRdb re-processed the reads via CATT. Seen here are 2,000 to 2,500 gamma-chain clones, around 45% observed once, and the top ten hold 4% to 5.5%. The V gene's germline CDR1 is VTNTFY and CDR2 YDVSTARD (reference sequence). With 0 bases clipped from V and 7 bases from J, the junction kept 6 bases outside the gene matches. This CDR3 has 13 amino acids. The sample consisted of blood. The origin of this receptor is a child who was a newborn, infant or young child, either healthy, febrile or measles-vaccinated (not recorded which). This chain connects TRGV3 to TRGJ1 or TRGJ2. Since TCRdb gives no J gene, matching the DNA to germline was used here to assign it. CDR3 sequence (DNA): TGTGCCACCTGGGACAGGCGTTCGTATAAGAAACTCTTT. Its protein is CATWDRRSYKKLF.